These 18 T cell receptor beta chains originate from one sample sequenced in a study of T cell clones after liver transplantation. The method was immunoSEQ multiplex PCR; TCRdb's version includes in-frame clones alone and lacks a portion of them. The top ten clones hold around 45% of a sample with about 16,000 clones, 80% to 95% of them seen once. Sample: CD8+ T cells from blood, taken before liver transplant. The receptors come from a human donor who received a liver transplant.

The chain links TRBV9 to TRBJ1-4; no clear D gene. The V and J ends lost 1 base and 8 bases respectively, with 9 bases between them. The germline V gene has CDR1 SGDLS and CDR2 YYNGEE. The CDR3 loop spans 13 amino acids. The CDR3 is CASSVSVDEKLFF. DNA of the CDR3: TGTGCCAGCAGCGTATCAGTGGACGAAAAACTGTTTTTT.

This sequence joins TRBV5-5 and TRBJ1-1; no clear D. Germline CDR1 reads SGHKS; CDR2 reads YYEKEE (reference sequence). This CDR3 contains 12 residues. Trimming left V 0 bases short and J 8 bases short, with 8 bases between. DNA for the CDR3: TGTGCCAGCAGCTTGGGTTCTAGGGAAGCTTTCTTT. Residues: CASSLGSREAFF. The full variable domain, its missing parts supplied by reference TRBV5-5 and TRBJ1-1, is DAGVTQSPTHLIKTRGQQVTLRCSPISGHKSVSWYQQVLGQGPQFIFQYYEKEERGRGNFPDRFSARQFPNYSSELNVNALLLGDSALYLCASSLGSREAFFGQGTRLTVV.

This clone came up a few times. The genes are TRBV9 and TRBJ2-1; D uncertain. The CDR3 is 13 residues long. The V end lost 0 bases, the J end lost 9 bases, and 10 bases lay between the germline ends. Germline V CDR1 and CDR2: SGDLS, YYNGEE. Written as DNA, the CDR3 is TGTGCCAGCAGCGTAGGTTCTGTTGGTGAGCAGTTCTTC. It encodes CASSVGSVGEQFF.

The chain links TRBV13 to TRBJ1-4; 9 nucleotides match TRBD1. The V and J ends lost 4 bases and 5 bases, in that order; junction bases with no gene match: 8. The CDR3 extends over 16 amino acids. Germline CDR1 PRHDT, CDR2 FYEKMQ (reference sequence). In DNA, the CDR3 is TGTGCCAGCAGCTCGACGGACAGGGGACTAAATGAAAAACTGTTTTTT. Translated, it gives CASSSTDRGLNEKLFF.

V gene TRBV10-1 combines with J gene TRBJ2-7; unclear D gene. The germline gives CDR1 WNHNN, CDR2 SYGVQD (reference sequence). The CDR3 length is 14 residues. V dropped 3 bases and J dropped 5 bases, with 14 bases sitting between them. The CDR3 DNA follows: TGCGCCAGCAGTGATGAGGCCTCCCGGGACGAGCAGTACTTC. Translating it yields CASSDEASRDEQYF.

This chain joins TRBV28 and TRBJ2-7; 8 bases agree with TRBD1. V dropped 1 base and J dropped 4; count of bases not matched to a gene: 6. CDR3 size: 15 residues. The germline V gene encodes CDR1 MDHEN and CDR2 SYDVKM. CDR3 protein: CASSLSPQGAYEQYF. In DNA, the CDR3 is TGTGCCAGCAGTTTATCCCCGCAGGGGGCGTACGAGCAGTACTTC.

CDR3 in amino acids: CASSLLGGNPTYEQYF. The CDR3 DNA sequence: TGTGCCAGCAGCCTATTAGGCGGGAACCCTACCTACGAGCAGTACTTC. V is TRBV11-3 and J is TRBJ2-7, with D possibly TRBD2 on 6 matching bases. Trimming took off 5 bases at V and 2 bases at J, with 19 bases between the two ends. Germline V lookup: CDR1 SGHNT, CDR2 YENEEA. The length of the CDR3 is 16 residues.

The chain carries TRBV5-5 and TRBJ2-7, with 7 nucleotides matching TRBD2. The CDR3 sequence is 15 residues long. From germline, CDR1 is SGHKS and CDR2 YYEKEE (reference sequence). Trimming cost V 0 bases and J 3 bases; bases outside gene matches: 6. CDR3 coding DNA: TGTGCCAGCAGCTTGGAAGCTAGCGGTTACTACGAGCAGTACTTC. Its protein is CASSLEASGYYEQYF.

CDR3 DNA: TGTGCCAGCAGTTCACCCCCGGGACAGGGGCCTAACCTGATGAACACTGAAGCTTTCTTT. This encodes CASSSPPGQGPNLMNTEAFF. The gene calls are TRBV28 and TRBJ1-1, with 10 bases fitting TRBD1. Per germline, CDR1 MDHEN and CDR2 SYDVKM. With 4 bases clipped from V and 0 bases from J, the junction kept 17 bases outside the gene matches. The CDR3 length is 20 residues.

This sequence joins TRBV27 and TRBJ1-5; D uncertain. CDR1 MNHEY and CDR2 SMNVEV come from the germline V gene (reference sequence). This CDR3 comprises 13 residues. Trimming took 5 bases from V and 0 from J, leaving 5 bases between them. The CDR3 loop reads CASSPYSNQPQHF. CDR3 sequence (DNA): TGTGCCAGCAGTCCCTATAGCAATCAGCCCCAGCATTTT.

The chain employs TRBV19 and TRBJ2-7, with 8 bases that match TRBD2. The CDR3 consists of 12 residues. Trimming took 5 bases from V and 9 from J; bases not matched to a gene: 6. Germline loops: CDR1 LNHDA, CDR2 SQIVND (reference sequence). CDR3 region: CASSGGLARQYF. The CDR3 DNA sequence: TGTGCCAGTAGTGGAGGACTAGCTCGGCAGTACTTC.

This chain uses TRBV27 with TRBJ2-3; D is unclear. V lost 2 bases, J lost 4 bases, and 16 bases lay in between. The CDR3 is made up of 16 amino acids. The V gene's germline CDR1 is MNHEY and CDR2 SMNVEV (reference sequence). In DNA form, the CDR3 reads TGTGCCAGCAGTTTAAATCCTTTACCCGACCCAGATACGCAGTATTTT. This sequence encodes CASSLNPLPDPDTQYF.

The chain joins TRBV6-1 to TRBJ2-1; D is possibly TRBD2 (6 bases). CDR3 size: 16 residues. Germline V lookup: CDR1 MNHNS, CDR2 SASEGT. V lost 2 bases and J 8 bases, leaving 19 bases between the germline ends. The CDR3 region is CASSERPLLAVDEQFF. The CDR3 DNA follows: TGTGCCAGCAGTGAAAGGCCCCTGTTAGCGGTCGATGAGCAGTTCTTC.

V gene TRBV7-5 combines with J gene TRBJ2-7; the D call TRBD2 from the table was never checked on the DNA. TRBV7-5 is termed a pseudogene. The CDR3 length is 15 residues. In DNA form, the CDR3 reads TGTGCCAGCAGCGAAACTAGCTTGGGCCGCTACGAGCAGTACTTC. Translated, it gives CASSETSLGRYEQYF.

This chain uses TRBV5-1 with TRBJ1-4; perhaps TRBD1 as D (5 bases). V gave up 3 bases and J gave up 1 base, with 10 bases separating them. The length of the CDR3 is 15 residues. CDR1 SGHRS and CDR2 YFSETQ come from the germline V gene. The DNA for the CDR3 is TGCGCCAGCAGCTCCGGGGACCTAACTAATGAAAAACTGTTTTTT. Protein product: CASSSGDLTNEKLFF.

The chain is built from TRBV29-1 and TRBJ1-1; D is perhaps TRBD1 (6 bases). The ends were cut back, 4 bases at V and 0 bases at J, with 15 bases in the middle. Germline V gene lookup returns CDR1 SQVTM and CDR2 ANQGSEA. CDR3 length: 15 amino acids. The DNA of the CDR3 is TGCAGCGTTGGGGGGGGCCAGGTCATGAACACTGAAGCTTTCTTT. Its protein is CSVGGGQVMNTEAFF.

V gene TRBV7-9 combines with J gene TRBJ2-3, with D unresolved. Per germline, CDR1 SEHNR and CDR2 FQNEAQ (reference sequence). Trimming shortened V by 3 bases and J by 5 bases, and 9 bases separated the two germline ends. This CDR3 spans 13 amino acids. Here the CDR3 reads CASSFEEEDTQYF. The CDR3 DNA reads TGTGCCAGCAGCTTCGAAGAGGAAGATACGCAGTATTTT.

CDR3 residues: CASSSRDLNEKLFF. The CDR3 nucleotides read TGTGCCAGCAGTTCGAGGGACTTAAATGAAAAACTGTTTTTT. V is TRBV27 and J is TRBJ1-4; D is possibly TRBD1 (5 bases). The V end lost 4 bases, the J end lost 5 bases, and 11 bases lay between the germline ends. Germline loops: CDR1 MNHEY, CDR2 SMNVEV (reference sequence). The CDR3 has 14 residues.